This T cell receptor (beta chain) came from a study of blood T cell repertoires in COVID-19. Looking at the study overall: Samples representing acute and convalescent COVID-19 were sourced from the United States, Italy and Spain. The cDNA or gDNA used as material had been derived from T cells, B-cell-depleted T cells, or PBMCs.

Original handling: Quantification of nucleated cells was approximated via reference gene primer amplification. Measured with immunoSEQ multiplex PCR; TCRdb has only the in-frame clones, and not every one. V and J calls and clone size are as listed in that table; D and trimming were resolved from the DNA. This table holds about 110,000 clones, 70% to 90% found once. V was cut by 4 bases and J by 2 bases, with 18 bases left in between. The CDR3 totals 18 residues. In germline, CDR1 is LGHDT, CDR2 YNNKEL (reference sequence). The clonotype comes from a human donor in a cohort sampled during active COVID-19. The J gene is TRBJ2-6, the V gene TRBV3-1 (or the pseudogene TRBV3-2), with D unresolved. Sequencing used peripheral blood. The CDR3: CASSRQTMKAAGANVLTF. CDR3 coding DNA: TGTGCCAGCAGCCGACAAACGATGAAGGCTGCTGGGGCCAACGTCCTGACTTTC.